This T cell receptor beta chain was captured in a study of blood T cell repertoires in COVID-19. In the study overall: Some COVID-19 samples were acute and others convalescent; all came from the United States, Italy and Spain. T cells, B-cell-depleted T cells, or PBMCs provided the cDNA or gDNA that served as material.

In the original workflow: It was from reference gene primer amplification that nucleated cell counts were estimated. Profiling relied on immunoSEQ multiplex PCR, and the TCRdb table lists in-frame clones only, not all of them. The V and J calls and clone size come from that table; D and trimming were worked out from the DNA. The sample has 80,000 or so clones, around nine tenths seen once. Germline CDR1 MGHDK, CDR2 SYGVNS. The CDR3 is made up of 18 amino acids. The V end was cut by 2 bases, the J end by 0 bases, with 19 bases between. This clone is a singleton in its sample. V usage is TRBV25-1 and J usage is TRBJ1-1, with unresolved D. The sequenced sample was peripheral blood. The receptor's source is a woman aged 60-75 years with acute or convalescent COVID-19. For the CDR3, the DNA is TGTGCCAGCAGTGAAGGTTGGTCACAGCAACCTCTGAACACTGAAGCTTTCTTT. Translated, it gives CASSEGWSQQPLNTEAFF.